This section outlines one T cell receptor beta chain sequence together with its context. MiXCR, run by TCRdb on the 5' RACE reads, gives a single entry per CDR3 protein. The sample has around 490,000 distinct CDR3 sequences; roughly 15% are singletons. Between the trimmed V and J ends, which lost 6 bases and 8 bases, there was a span of 28 bases. Germline CDR1 reads MNHNS; CDR2 reads SASEGT. The CDR3 is 17 amino acids. The record originates from a study of identical twins. This same sample was also part of a study on yellow fever vaccine responses in identical twins.

This sequence joins TRBV6-1 and TRBJ1-2, with D possibly matching TRBD1 (6 bases). Sequencing input: CD4+ T cells sorted from blood. This TCR came from a woman aged 18-30 years in good health. The CDR3 loop reads CASSEQTGRTSNGGYTF. In nucleotides, the CDR3 is TGTGCCAGCAGCGAACAGACAGGACGGACCAGCAATGGGGGCTACACCTTC.